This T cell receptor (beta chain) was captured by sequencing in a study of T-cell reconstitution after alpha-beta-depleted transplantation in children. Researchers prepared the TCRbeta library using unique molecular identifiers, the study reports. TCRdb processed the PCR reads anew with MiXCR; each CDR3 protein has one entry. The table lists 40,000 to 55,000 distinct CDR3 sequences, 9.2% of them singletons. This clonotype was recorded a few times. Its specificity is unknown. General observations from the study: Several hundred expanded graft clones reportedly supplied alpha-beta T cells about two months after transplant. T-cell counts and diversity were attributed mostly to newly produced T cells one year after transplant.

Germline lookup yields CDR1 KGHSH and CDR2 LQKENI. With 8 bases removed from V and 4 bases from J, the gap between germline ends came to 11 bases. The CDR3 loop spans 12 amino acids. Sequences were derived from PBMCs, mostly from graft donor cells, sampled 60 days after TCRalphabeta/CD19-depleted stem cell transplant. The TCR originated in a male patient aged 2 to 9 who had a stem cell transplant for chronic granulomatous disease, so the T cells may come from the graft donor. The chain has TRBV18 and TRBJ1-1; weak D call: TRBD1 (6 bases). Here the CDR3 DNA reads TGTGCCAGCACTTCAGGGGCCACTGAAGCTTTCTTT. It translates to CASTSGATEAFF.